This T cell receptor beta chain was sequenced for a study of cytomegalovirus exposure and HLA in healthy donors. Vbeta (60) and Jbeta (13) primers were used in the PCR. The protocol was immunoSEQ multiplex PCR, while the TCRdb copy is restricted to in-frame clones and leaves out a portion. This repertoire shows more than 90,000 clones, approximately 78% found once; its top ten account for around 0.76%. Each donor was healthy, and each was a bone marrow donor. Donors were ostensibly healthy at sampling, although undocumented immune exposures were probable. This CDR3 is built from 14 residues. V lost 5 bases and J lost 6; bases outside the gene matches: 5. Germline V gives CDR1 SGHVS, CDR2 FNYEAQ.

The TCR originated in a woman aged 60-75 years in good health and CMV-seronegative. This sequence joins TRBV7-6 and TRBJ2-3, with TRBD2 matching over 10 bases. The sample comprised PBMCs. The DNA of the CDR3 is TGTGCCAGCAGCCTTAGCGGGGGGAGGGATACGCAGTATTTT. This codes for CASSLSGGRDTQYF.